Below are 31 T cell receptor beta chains sequenced from a single sample in a study of control samples from healthy donors and cancer patients. Only in-frame clones appear in the TCRdb table, and some are missing; sequencing was by immunoSEQ multiplex PCR. The table has about 93,000 clones, around 89% seen once. Material: blood. These receptors were obtained from a woman between 70 and 85 years old in good health.

This chain joins TRBV3-1 (or the pseudogene TRBV3-2) and TRBJ2-3, with a tentative D call TRBD2 (5 bases). This CDR3 has 14 amino acids. V lost 1 base to trimming and J lost 4 bases, with 9 bases between them. Per germline, CDR1 LGHDT and CDR2 YNNKEL (reference sequence). CDR3 amino acids: CASSQVGRSDTQYF. In DNA, the CDR3 is TGTGCCAGCAGCCAAGTGGGGAGATCAGATACGCAGTATTTT.

In this sample, this clone turned up a few times. CDR3 sequence (DNA): TGTGCCAGCAGCTCCCAGCACAGGGATTACGAGCAGTACTTC. It yields the protein CASSSQHRDYEQYF. The chain uses TRBV7-8 and TRBJ2-7; D might be TRBD1 (6 bases). The ends were cut back, 4 bases at V and 4 bases at J, with 14 bases in the middle. This CDR3 has 14 residues. Germline V gene data show CDR1 as SGHVS and CDR2 as FQNEAQ.

This clone was detected a few times. The CDR3 nucleotides are TGTGCCAGCTCAGTAGCGGGTCGGGAGACCCAGTACTTC. Its protein product is CASSVAGRETQYF. V gene TRBV28 combines with J gene TRBJ2-5; TRBD2 matches at 7 bases. Germline CDR1 reads MDHEN; CDR2 reads SYDVKM. The V gene end was trimmed by 8 bases and the J gene end by 5 bases; junction bases not matched to a gene: 8. The CDR3 sequence is 13 residues long.

The gene calls are TRBV4-3 and TRBJ2-1; the D gene is possibly TRBD2 (6 bases). Germline V CDR1 and CDR2: LGHNA, YSLEER. The CDR3 spans 16 residues. Trimming removed 5 bases at V and 8 bases at J, with 22 bases between. CDR3 sequence: CASSSRGAPLSDEQFF. CDR3 coding DNA: TGCGCCAGCAGCTCACGCGGGGCCCCCCTTTCGGATGAGCAGTTCTTC.

The rearrangement links TRBV6-1 to TRBJ2-3; 12 bases are shared with TRBD2. V lost 4 bases and J lost 1; bases outside the gene matches: 3. The CDR3 is made up of 16 amino acids. Germline-derived CDR1 and CDR2 are MNHNS and SASEGT. CDR3 residues: CASSASGRGGTDTQYF. The CDR3 DNA reads as TGTGCCAGCAGTGCTAGCGGGAGGGGTGGCACAGATACGCAGTATTTT.

The chain carries TRBV18 and TRBJ2-2; 9 bases fit TRBD1. With V trimmed by 5 bases and J by 5 bases, 12 bases remained unmatched. The germline V gene encodes CDR1 KGHSH and CDR2 LQKENI. There are 17 residues in the CDR3. The CDR3 protein is CASSKETLGQGTGELFF. The CDR3 nucleotides are TGTGCCAGCTCAAAAGAGACGTTGGGACAGGGAACCGGGGAGCTGTTTTTT. Based on the CDR3 plus reference TRBV18 and TRBJ2-2, the full variable domain is NAGVMQNPRHLVRRRGQEARLRCSPMKGHSHVYWYRQLPEEGLKFMVYLQKENIIDESGMPKERFSAEFPKEGPSILRIQQVVRGDSAAYFCASSKETLGQGTGELFFGEGSRLTVL.

The V call is TRBV25-1, the J call TRBJ1-4; tentative D call: TRBD1 (6 bases). The CDR3 spans 14 residues. Trimming removed 2 bases at V and 4 bases at J, with 8 bases between. CDR1 is MGHDK and CDR2 is SYGVNS in the germline V gene. The CDR3 sequence: CASSEQGLNEKLFF. The CDR3 nucleotides read TGTGCCAGCAGTGAACAGGGGCTTAATGAAAAACTGTTTTTT.

This chain links TRBV29-1 with TRBJ1-1; D is possibly TRBD1 (6 bases). The germline V and J ends were trimmed by 5 bases and 2 bases, with 9 bases remaining between them. The CDR3 spans 12 residues. Germline V gives CDR1 SQVTM, CDR2 ANQGSEA. CDR3: CSVRTDNTEAFF. DNA for the CDR3: TGCAGCGTTCGGACAGATAACACTGAAGCTTTCTTT.

The chain joins TRBV13 to TRBJ2-7, with D perhaps TRBD1 (6 bases). CDR3 length: 13 residues. CDR1 is PRHDT, CDR2 FYEKMQ, per germline (reference sequence). The ends were cut back, 5 bases at V and 3 bases at J, with 11 bases in the middle. CDR3 DNA sequence: TGTGCCAGCAGCATCACAGGGAACTACGAGCAGTACTTC. This codes for CASSITGNYEQYF.

The rearrangement uses TRBV5-1 and TRBJ1-4; weak D call: TRBD1 (5 bases). V lost 4 bases to trimming and J lost 4 bases, with 17 bases between them. The CDR3 loop spans 16 amino acids. CDR1 is SGHRS, CDR2 YFSETQ, per germline. The CDR3 bases are TGCGCCAGCAGCAATTTTCTCGGGGGGGTTAATGAAAAACTGTTTTTT. It specifies CASSNFLGGVNEKLFF.

The chain recombines TRBV6-5 with TRBJ1-2; no clear D. This CDR3 is built from 11 residues. The germline V gene encodes CDR1 MNHEY and CDR2 SVGAGI. The ends were cut back, 5 bases at V and 2 bases at J, with 3 bases in the middle. This CDR3 is CASSTNYGYTF. The CDR3 nucleotides read TGTGCCAGCAGTACCAACTATGGCTACACCTTC.

The chain employs TRBV7-2 and TRBJ2-1; tentatively, D is TRBD2 (6 bases). Between the trimmed V and J ends, which lost 2 bases and 1 base, there was a span of 15 bases. This CDR3 region has 17 residues. Germline-derived CDR1 and CDR2 are SGHTA and FQGNSA. The DNA of the CDR3 is TGTGCCAGCAGCTTAATGCCCCTAGCGAGTTCCTACAATGAGCAGTTCTTC. Protein sequence: CASSLMPLASSYNEQFF.

This rearrangement joins TRBV2 to TRBJ2-1, with 7 bases identical to TRBD2. V shed 4 bases and J 14 bases; nucleotides not matched to a gene: 11. Per the germline V gene, CDR1 is SNHLY and CDR2 is FYNNEI. The CDR3 has 13 amino acids. CDR3 amino acids: CASSVEAGHREFF. CDR3 sequence (DNA): TGTGCCAGCAGTGTTGAAGCGGGGCACCGAGAGTTCTTC.

The V and J genes are TRBV11-2 and TRBJ1-2; 10 bases are shared with TRBD1. V gave up 5 bases and J gave up 4 bases; unmatched junction bases: 4. The CDR3 contains 14 residues. Germline assignment: CDR1 SGHAT and CDR2 FQNNGV. CDR3 amino acids: CASSPGQGVYGYTF. CDR3 sequence (DNA): TGTGCCAGCAGCCCCGGACAGGGGGTCTATGGCTACACCTTC.

In the case of this clone: The sample holds other DNA sequences that translate to the same CDR3. This chain connects TRBV6-5 to TRBJ1-3; 7 bases are a match to TRBD1. The CDR3 totals 14 residues. V was pared by 11 bases and J by 1 base, with 8 bases of the junction left unmatched. Germline assignment: CDR1 MNHEY and CDR2 SVGAGI. The CDR3 DNA follows: TGTGCCGCCCGACAGGGCCCTTCTGGAAACACCATATATTTT. Its protein product is CAARQGPSGNTIYF.

Here the CDR3 reads CASSLGLMNTEAFF. CDR3 bases: TGTGCCAGCAGTTTAGGCCTCATGAACACTGAAGCTTTCTTT. The chain recombines TRBV27 with TRBJ1-1; D gene uncertain. CDR3 length: 14 amino acids. CDR1 and CDR2 (germline): MNHEY, SMNVEV (reference sequence). Trimming took 2 bases from V and 0 from J, leaving 7 bases between them.

This clone was seen once. This chain joins TRBV29-1 and TRBJ2-5; a weak D match, TRBD2 (6 bases). In germline, CDR1 is SQVTM, CDR2 ANQGSEA. The ends were cut back, 2 bases at V and 5 bases at J, with 15 bases in the middle. CDR3 length: 14 residues. The DNA for the CDR3 is TGCAGCGTTGAAAAGGAGGGTGGGGTCGAGACCCAGTACTTC. This gives the protein CSVEKEGGVETQYF.

The gene calls are TRBV11-1 and TRBJ1-2; unclear D gene. The ends were cut back, 3 bases at V and 3 bases at J, with 11 bases in the middle. Germline CDR1 and CDR2: SGHAT and FQDESV (reference sequence). This CDR3 region has 14 residues. The CDR3 bases are TGTGCCAGCAGCTTCGACGGGAAGGACTATGGCTACACCTTC. Translation: CASSFDGKDYGYTF.

V and J are TRBV10-3 and TRBJ1-6; 8 bases agree with TRBD1. The CDR3 spans 15 residues. Germline assignment: CDR1 ENHRY and CDR2 SYGVKD. V shed 2 bases, J shed 10 bases, and the junction held 7 bases outside the gene matches. CDR3 bases: TGTGCCATCAGTGAGGACAGGGGCGTTAACTCACCCCTCCACTTT. This sequence encodes CAISEDRGVNSPLHF.

V is TRBV6-2 or TRBV6-3 and J is TRBJ1-5; a weak D match, TRBD1 (5 bases). V lost 6 bases, J lost 3 bases, and 18 bases lay in between. CDR1 and CDR2 from the germline V gene are MNHEY and SVGEGT. This CDR3 is built from 16 residues. CDR3 in amino acids: CASSPSGEGLNQPQHF. CDR3 sequence (DNA): TGTGCCAGCAGCCCTTCCGGGGAGGGACTCAATCAGCCCCAGCATTTT.

The chain links TRBV3-1 (or the pseudogene TRBV3-2) to TRBJ2-2; D uncertain. The germline V gene has CDR1 LGHDT and CDR2 YNNKEL (reference sequence). The V and J ends lost 1 base and 5 bases respectively, with 8 bases between them. The CDR3 is 14 amino acids. CDR3 loop: CASSQVARTGELFF. The DNA for the CDR3 is TGTGCCAGCAGCCAAGTGGCAAGGACCGGGGAGCTGTTTTTT.

Concerning this clone itself: The junction shows a germline mismatch at one end, possibly a read error. The V and J genes are TRBV7-8 and TRBJ1-2; D gene ambiguous. CDR3 length: 14 residues. Looked up from germline, CDR1 is SGHVS and CDR2 is FQNEAQ. The CDR3 nucleotides read TGTGCCAGCAGCTTAGCGCTCGGCCGGGATGGCTACGCCTTC. Protein: CASSLALGRDGYAF.

The chain couples TRBV10-3 to TRBJ1-3; a weak D match, TRBD1 (5 bases). CDR1 and CDR2 (germline): ENHRY, SYGVKD. The CDR3 has 16 residues. Trimming pared 6 bases from V and 0 bases from J, leaving 15 bases between. DNA of the CDR3: TGTGCCATCAGCGACGGGACCTTCCACTCTGGAAACACCATATATTTT. This gives the protein CAISDGTFHSGNTIYF.

The chain recombines TRBV7-9 with TRBJ2-7; no reliable D call. V was cut by 4 bases and J by 2 bases, with 12 bases left in between. The CDR3 is 14 residues long. The germline CDR1 and CDR2 sequences are SEHNR and FQNEAQ (reference sequence). The CDR3 DNA reads TGTGCCAGCAGCTCCCGATTGGGGACCTACGAGCAGTACTTC. Protein product: CASSSRLGTYEQYF.

The chain carries TRBV6-6 and TRBJ1-2; D is possibly TRBD1 (5 bases). The V gene lost 6 bases and the J gene lost 4 bases, with 12 bases spanning the gap. Germline V gene data show CDR1 as MNHNY and CDR2 as SVGAGI (reference sequence). The CDR3 loop spans 13 amino acids. CDR3 sequence reads: CASSPTGLYGYTF. In DNA, the CDR3 is TGTGCCAGCAGCCCAACAGGACTCTATGGCTACACCTTC.

This clone was seen a few times. This chain joins TRBV19 and TRBJ2-2, with unresolved D. Deletions cut 4 bases from V and 0 bases from J, with 12 bases between. The CDR3 spans 16 residues. The germline gives CDR1 LNHDA, CDR2 SQIVND (reference sequence). The CDR3 region has the DNA TGTGCCAGTAGTACGATAAGGGTCACGAACACCGGGGAGCTGTTTTTT. This gives the protein CASSTIRVTNTGELFF.

The gene calls are TRBV3-1 (or the pseudogene TRBV3-2) and TRBJ2-3; the D gene is possibly TRBD1 (6 bases). Trimming removed 1 base from V and 3 bases from J, with 17 bases in between. CDR3 length: 17 amino acids. Germline loops: CDR1 LGHDT, CDR2 YNNKEL (reference sequence). CDR3 bases: TGTGCCAGCAGCCAAGTGGTCGGCAGGGGTGGGACAGATACGCAGTATTTT. This codes for CASSQVVGRGGTDTQYF.

This rearrangement joins TRBV2 to TRBJ2-1; no definite D call. CDR1 SNHLY and CDR2 FYNNEI come from the germline V gene. The CDR3 loop spans 12 amino acids. With 4 bases removed from V and 6 bases from J, the gap between germline ends came to 7 bases. This CDR3 is CASSGMSNEQFF. The CDR3 DNA reads as TGTGCCAGCAGTGGCATGAGCAATGAGCAGTTCTTC.

This clone was recorded a few times. V and J are TRBV29-1 and TRBJ1-1, with D hard to call. Trimming cost V 4 bases and J 7 bases, with 16 bases left between them. Germline V CDR1 and CDR2: SQVTM, ANQGSEA. The CDR3 has 13 amino acids. The chain's CDR3 is CSVVSPAVGEAFF. The CDR3 coding sequence is TGCAGCGTTGTCAGTCCCGCGGTTGGTGAAGCTTTCTTT.

This clone was seen a single time. This rearrangement joins TRBV19 to TRBJ1-2, with D possibly being TRBD1 (5 bases). Looked up from germline, CDR1 is LNHDA and CDR2 is SQIVND (reference sequence). The V end lost 7 bases, the J end lost 5 bases, and 14 bases lay between the germline ends. The CDR3 is 13 residues long. As DNA, the CDR3 is TGTGCCAGTACCCTGGGACGGGGATATGGCTACACCTTC. Translating it yields CASTLGRGYGYTF.

This chain connects TRBV5-1 to TRBJ2-1; 8 nucleotides line up with TRBD2. The V gene's germline CDR1 is SGHRS and CDR2 YFSETQ. The V and J ends lost 4 bases and 1 base, in that order; junction bases with no gene match: 4. CDR3 length equals 15 residues. The CDR3 here is CASSDSGTSYNEQFF. CDR3 sequence (DNA): TGCGCCAGCAGCGATAGCGGGACATCCTACAATGAGCAGTTCTTC.